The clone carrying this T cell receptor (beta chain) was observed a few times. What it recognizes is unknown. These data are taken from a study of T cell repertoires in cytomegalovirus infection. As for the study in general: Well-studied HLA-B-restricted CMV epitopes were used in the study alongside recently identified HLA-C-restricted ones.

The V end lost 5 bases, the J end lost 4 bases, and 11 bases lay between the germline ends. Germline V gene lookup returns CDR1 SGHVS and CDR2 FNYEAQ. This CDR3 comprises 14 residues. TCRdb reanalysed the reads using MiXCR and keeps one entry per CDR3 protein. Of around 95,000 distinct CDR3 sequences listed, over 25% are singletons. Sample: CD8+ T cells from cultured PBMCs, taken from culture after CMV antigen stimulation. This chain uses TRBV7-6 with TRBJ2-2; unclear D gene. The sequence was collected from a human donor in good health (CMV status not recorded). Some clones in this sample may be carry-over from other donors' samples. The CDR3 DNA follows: TGTGCCAGCAGCCCGTGGGTTTCCACCGGGGAGCTGTTTTTT. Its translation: CASSPWVSTGELFF.